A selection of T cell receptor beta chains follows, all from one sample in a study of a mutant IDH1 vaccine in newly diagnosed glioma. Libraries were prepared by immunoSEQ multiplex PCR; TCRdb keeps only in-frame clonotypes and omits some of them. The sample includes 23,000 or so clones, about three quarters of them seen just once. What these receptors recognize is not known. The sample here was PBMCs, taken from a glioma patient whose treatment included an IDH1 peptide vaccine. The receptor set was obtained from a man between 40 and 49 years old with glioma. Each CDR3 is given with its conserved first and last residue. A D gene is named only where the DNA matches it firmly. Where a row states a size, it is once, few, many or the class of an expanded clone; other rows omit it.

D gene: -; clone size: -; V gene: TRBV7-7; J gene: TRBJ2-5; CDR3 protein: CASSFQYQETQYF; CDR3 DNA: TGTGCCAGCAGCTTTCAATACCAAGAGACCCAGTACTTC
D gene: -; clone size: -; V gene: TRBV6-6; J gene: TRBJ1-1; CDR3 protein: CASSRPRTEAFF; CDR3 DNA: TGTGCCAGCAGTAGGCCGAGGACTGAAGCTTTCTTT
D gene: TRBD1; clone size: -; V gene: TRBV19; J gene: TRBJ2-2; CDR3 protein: CASSTHRGRTGELFF; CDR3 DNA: TGTGCCAGTAGCACTCACAGGGGGCGAACCGGGGAGCTGTTTTTT
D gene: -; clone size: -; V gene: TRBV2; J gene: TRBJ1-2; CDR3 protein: CASTQDPDGGYTF; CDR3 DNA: TGTGCCAGCACCCAAGACCCAGACGGTGGCTACACCTTC
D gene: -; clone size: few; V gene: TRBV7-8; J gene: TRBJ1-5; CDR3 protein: CASSLEGLGNQPQHF; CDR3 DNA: TGTGCCAGCAGCTTAGAAGGGTTGGGCAATCAGCCCCAGCATTTT
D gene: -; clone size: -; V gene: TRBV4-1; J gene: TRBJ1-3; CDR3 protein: CASSTPGGGNTIYF; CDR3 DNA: TGCGCCAGCAGCACCCCTGGGGGTGGAAACACCATATATTTT
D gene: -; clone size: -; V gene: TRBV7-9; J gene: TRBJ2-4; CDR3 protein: CASGGTGAGAKNIQYF; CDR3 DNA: TGTGCCAGCGGGGGCACAGGGGCGGGGGCCAAAAACATTCAGTACTTC
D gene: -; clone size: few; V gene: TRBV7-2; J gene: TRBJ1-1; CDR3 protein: CASSPRGGENTEAFF; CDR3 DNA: TGTGCCAGCAGCCCTAGAGGGGGGGAGAACACTGAAGCTTTCTTT
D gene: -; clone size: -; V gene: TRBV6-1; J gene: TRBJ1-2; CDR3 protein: CASSEQGSNYGYTF; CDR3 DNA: TGTGCCAGCAGTGAACAGGGGTCTAACTATGGCTACACCTTC
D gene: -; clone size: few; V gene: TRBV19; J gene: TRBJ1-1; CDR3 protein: CASSIGREREAFF; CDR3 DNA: TGTGCCAGTAGTATCGGAAGGGAGCGTGAAGCTTTCTTT
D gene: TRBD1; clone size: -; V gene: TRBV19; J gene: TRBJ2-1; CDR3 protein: CASSTRPGQGAISRSYNEQFF; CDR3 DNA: TGTGCCAGTAGTACGCGCCCCGGACAGGGGGCCATTTCCCGCTCCTACAATGAGCAGTTCTTC
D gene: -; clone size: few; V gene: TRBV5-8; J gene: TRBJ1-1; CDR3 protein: CASSGGGLLNTEAFF; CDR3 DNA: TGTGCCAGCAGCGGCGGGGGTCTGCTGAACACTGAAGCTTTCTTT
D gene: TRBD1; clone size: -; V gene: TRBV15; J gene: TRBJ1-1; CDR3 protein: CATSGPRRDRGVSGEAFF; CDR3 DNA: TGTGCCACCAGCGGACCGAGGAGGGACAGGGGAGTGTCGGGGGAAGCTTTCTTT
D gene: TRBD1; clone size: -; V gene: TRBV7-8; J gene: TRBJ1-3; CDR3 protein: CASSRDRALGNTIYF; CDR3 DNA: TGTGCCAGCAGCCGGGACAGAGCTCTCGGAAACACCATATATTTT
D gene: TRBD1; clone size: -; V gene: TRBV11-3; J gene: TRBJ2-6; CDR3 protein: CASSLGGYWTGKGGANVLTF; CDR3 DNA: TGTGCCAGCAGCTTAGGCGGTTACTGGACAGGGAAAGGAGGGGCCAACGTCCTGACTTTC
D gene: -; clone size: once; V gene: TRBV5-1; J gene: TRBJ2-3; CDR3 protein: CASSLSGRTSTDTQYF; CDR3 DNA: TGCGCCAGCAGCTTGTCGGGGCGGACTAGCACAGATACGCAGTATTTT
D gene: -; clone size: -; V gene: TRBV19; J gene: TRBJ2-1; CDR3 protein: CASSTPGSSNGNEQFF; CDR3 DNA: TGTGCCAGTAGTACCCCGGGTAGCTCGAATGGCAATGAGCAGTTCTTC
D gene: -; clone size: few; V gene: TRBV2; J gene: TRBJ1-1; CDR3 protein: CASSDYGYLGEAFF; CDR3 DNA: TGTGCCAGCAGTGATTATGGGTACCTGGGGGAAGCTTTCTTT
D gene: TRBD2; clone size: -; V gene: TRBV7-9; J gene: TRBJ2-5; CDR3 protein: CASSLVETSGTQETQYF; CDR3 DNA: TGTGCCAGCAGCTTAGTAGAGACCAGCGGGACGCAAGAGACCCAGTACTTC
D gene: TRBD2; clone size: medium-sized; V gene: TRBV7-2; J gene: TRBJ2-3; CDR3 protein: CASSSLAGGQADTQYF; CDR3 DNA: TGTGCCAGCAGCTCTCTAGCGGGAGGGCAGGCAGATACGCAGTATTTT
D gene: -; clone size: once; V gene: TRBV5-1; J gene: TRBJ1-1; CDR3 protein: CASSLGDGTMNTEAFF; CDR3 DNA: TGCGCCAGCAGCTTGGGGGACGGTACGATGAACACTGAAGCTTTCTTT
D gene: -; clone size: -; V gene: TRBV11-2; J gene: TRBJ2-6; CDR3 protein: CASSWTVSGANVLTF; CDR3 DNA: TGTGCCAGCAGCTGGACAGTCTCTGGGGCCAACGTCCTGACTTTC
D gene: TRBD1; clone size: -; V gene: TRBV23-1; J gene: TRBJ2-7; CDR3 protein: CASSHSSQDRENEQYF; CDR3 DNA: TGCGCCAGCAGTCATTCTTCCCAGGACAGGGAAAACGAGCAGTACTTC
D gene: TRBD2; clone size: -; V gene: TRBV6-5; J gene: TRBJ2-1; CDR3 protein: CASRDTSGREFF; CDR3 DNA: TGTGCCAGCAGGGACACTAGCGGGAGAGAGTTCTTC
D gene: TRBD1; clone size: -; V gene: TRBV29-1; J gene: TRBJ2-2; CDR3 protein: CSVGISAGTGAGELFF; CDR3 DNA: TGCAGCGTTGGAATATCTGCCGGGACAGGGGCCGGGGAGCTGTTTTTT
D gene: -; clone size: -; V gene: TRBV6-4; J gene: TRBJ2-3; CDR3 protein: CASSLTSGDSTDTQYF; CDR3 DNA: TGTGCCAGCAGCTTGACATCGGGGGATAGCACAGATACGCAGTATTTT
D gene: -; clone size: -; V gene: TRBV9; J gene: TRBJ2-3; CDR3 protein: CASSVGSLGGDTQYF; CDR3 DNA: TGTGCCAGCAGCGTAGGATCCCTTGGGGGAGATACGCAGTATTTT
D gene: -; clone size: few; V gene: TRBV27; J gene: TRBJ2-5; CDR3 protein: CASSSAGAKRTQYF; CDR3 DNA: TGTGCCAGCAGTTCGGCCGGGGCCAAGAGGACCCAGTACTTC
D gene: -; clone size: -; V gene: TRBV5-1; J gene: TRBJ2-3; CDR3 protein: CASSSVSGRAGAAGDTQYF; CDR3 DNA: TGCGCCAGCAGCTCAGTCTCAGGGCGGGCCGGCGCAGCGGGAGATACGCAGTATTTT
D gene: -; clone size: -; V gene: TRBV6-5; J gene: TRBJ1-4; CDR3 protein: CASSYVRDNEKLFF; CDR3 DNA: TGTGCCAGCAGTTACGTCAGGGACAACGAAAAACTGTTTTTT
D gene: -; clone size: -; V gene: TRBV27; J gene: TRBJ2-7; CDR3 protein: CASSLTGKGYEQYF; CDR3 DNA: TGTGCCAGCAGTTTAACAGGGAAAGGATACGAGCAGTACTTC
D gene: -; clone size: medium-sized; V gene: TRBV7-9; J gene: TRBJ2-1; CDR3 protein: CASSLGPSINEQFF; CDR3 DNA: TGTGCCAGCAGCTTAGGCCCTTCCATCAATGAGCAGTTCTTC
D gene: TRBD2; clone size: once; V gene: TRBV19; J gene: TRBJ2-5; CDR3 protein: CASSILRQGGLETQYF; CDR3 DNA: TGTGCCAGTAGTATTTTGCGGCAGGGAGGGTTAGAGACCCAGTACTTC
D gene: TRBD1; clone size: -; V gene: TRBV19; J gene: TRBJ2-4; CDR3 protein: CASSIGTGGPFKNIQYF; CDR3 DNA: TGTGCCAGTAGTATAGGGACAGGAGGTCCCTTCAAAAACATTCAGTACTTC
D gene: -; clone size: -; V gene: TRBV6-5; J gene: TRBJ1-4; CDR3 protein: CASSYSVGATNEKLFF; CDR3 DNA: TGTGCCAGCAGTTACTCGGTCGGCGCAACTAATGAAAAACTGTTTTTT
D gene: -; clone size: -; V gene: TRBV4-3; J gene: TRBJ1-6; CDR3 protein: CASSQVSQESSPLHF; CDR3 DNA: TGCGCCAGCAGCCAAGTGTCTCAGGAGTCCTCACCCCTCCACTTT
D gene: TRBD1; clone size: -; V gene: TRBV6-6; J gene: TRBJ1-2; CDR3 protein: CASRFDRGQDYGYTF; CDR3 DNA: TGTGCCAGCAGATTCGACAGGGGGCAGGACTATGGCTACACCTTC
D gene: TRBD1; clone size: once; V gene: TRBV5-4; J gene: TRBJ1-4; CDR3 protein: CASSFTGGNEKLFF; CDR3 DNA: TGTGCCAGCAGCTTTACAGGGGGTAATGAAAAACTGTTTTTT
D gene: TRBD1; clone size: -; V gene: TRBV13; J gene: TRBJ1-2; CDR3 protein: CASTNRDRGRIYGYTF; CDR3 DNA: TGTGCCAGCACCAATAGGGACAGGGGAAGAATCTATGGCTACACCTTC
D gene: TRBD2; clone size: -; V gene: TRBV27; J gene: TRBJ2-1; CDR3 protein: CASSPASGSSYNEQFF; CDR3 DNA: TGTGCCAGCAGTCCTGCTAGCGGGAGCTCCTACAATGAGCAGTTCTTC
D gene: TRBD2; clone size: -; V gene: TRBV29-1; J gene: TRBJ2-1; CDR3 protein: CSAGGGWVRLAGGNEQFF; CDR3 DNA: TGCAGCGCTGGGGGGGGATGGGTGCGACTAGCGGGAGGCAATGAGCAGTTCTTC
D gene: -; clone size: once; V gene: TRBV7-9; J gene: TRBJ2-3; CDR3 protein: CASSPLADTQYF; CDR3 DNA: TGTGCCAGCAGCCCCCTAGCAGATACGCAGTATTTT
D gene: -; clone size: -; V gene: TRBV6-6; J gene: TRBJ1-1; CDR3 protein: CASSYARMENTEAFF; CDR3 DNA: TGTGCCAGCAGTTACGCCCGTATGGAGAACACTGAAGCTTTCTTT
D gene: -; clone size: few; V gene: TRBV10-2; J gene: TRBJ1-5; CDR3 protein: CASSGFAVNQPQHF; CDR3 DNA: TGCGCCAGCAGTGGCTTTGCGGTCAATCAGCCCCAGCATTTT
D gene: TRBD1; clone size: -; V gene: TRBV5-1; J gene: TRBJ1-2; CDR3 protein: CASGTGGENNGYTF; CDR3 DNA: TGCGCCAGCGGCACAGGGGGAGAAAATAATGGCTACACCTTC